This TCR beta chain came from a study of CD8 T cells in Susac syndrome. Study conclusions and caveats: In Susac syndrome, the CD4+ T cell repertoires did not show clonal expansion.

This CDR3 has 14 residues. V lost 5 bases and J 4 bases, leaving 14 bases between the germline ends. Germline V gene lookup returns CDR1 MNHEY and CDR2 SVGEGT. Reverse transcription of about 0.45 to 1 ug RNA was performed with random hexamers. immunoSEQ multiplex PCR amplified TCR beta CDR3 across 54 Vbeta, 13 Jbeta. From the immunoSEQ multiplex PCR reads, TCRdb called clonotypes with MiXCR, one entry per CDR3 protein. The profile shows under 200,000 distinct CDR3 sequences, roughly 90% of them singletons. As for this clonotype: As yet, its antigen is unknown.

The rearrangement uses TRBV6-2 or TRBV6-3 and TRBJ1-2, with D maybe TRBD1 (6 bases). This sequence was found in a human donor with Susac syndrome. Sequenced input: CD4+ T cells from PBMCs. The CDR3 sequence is CASSETQGIYGYTF. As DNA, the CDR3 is TGTGCCAGCAGTGAAACCCAGGGGATCTATGGCTACACCTTC.